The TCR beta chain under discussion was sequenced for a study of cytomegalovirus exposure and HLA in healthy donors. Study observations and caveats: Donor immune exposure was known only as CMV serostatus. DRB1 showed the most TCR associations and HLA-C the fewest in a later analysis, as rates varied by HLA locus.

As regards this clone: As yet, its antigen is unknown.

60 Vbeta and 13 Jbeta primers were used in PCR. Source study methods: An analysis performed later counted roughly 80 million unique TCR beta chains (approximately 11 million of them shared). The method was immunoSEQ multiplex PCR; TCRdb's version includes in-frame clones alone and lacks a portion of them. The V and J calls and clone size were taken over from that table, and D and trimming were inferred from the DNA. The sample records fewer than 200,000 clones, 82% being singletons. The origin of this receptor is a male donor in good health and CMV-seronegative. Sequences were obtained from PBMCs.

The CDR3 loop reads CASSLSMGSRSQHF. The CDR3, as DNA: TGTGCCAGCAGCTTATCGATGGGGAGCAGGTCCCAGCATTTT. The chain couples TRBV7-2 to TRBJ1-5; D not resolved. The CDR3 is made up of 14 amino acids. Trimming removed 2 bases at V and 11 bases at J, with 16 bases between. CDR1 is SGHTA, CDR2 FQGNSA, per germline.